A single T cell receptor beta chain is shown here with its context. Germline loops: CDR1 SGHAT, CDR2 FQNNGV. V shed 4 bases, J shed 2 bases, and the junction held 9 bases outside the gene matches. The CDR3 extends over 16 amino acids. Authors' analysis steps: Reference gene primers were amplified, and this amplification served to estimate nucleated cell counts. Assay used: immunoSEQ multiplex PCR; TCRdb lists only in-frame clones, some missing. The V and J calls and clone size come from that table; D and trimming were worked out from the DNA. The sample consists of 300,000 to 400,000 clones, about nine tenths of them appearing once. These data are taken from a study of blood T cell repertoires in COVID-19. In the study overall: Acute and convalescent COVID-19 specimens originated in the United States, Italy and Spain. T cells, B-cell-depleted T cells, or PBMCs supplied cDNA or gDNA.

This sequence originates from a woman in her 70s with COVID-19, enrolled during active disease. Specimen: peripheral blood. The chain recombines TRBV11-2 with TRBJ1-2; 8 nucleotides agree with TRBD1. CDR3 amino acids: CASSSTGTGRNYGYTF. For the CDR3, the DNA is TGTGCCAGCAGCTCCACCGGGACAGGTCGCAACTATGGCTACACCTTC.